Following are 25 T cell receptor beta chains from one sample sequenced in a study of shared clonotypes between healthy human individuals. The data were produced by immunoSEQ multiplex PCR, yet TCRdb's version contains in-frame clones alone and is incomplete. The data hold about 670,000 clones, with about three quarters observed a single time. The sequencing input was memory CD4+ T cells sorted from blood. Subset meaning: CD45RA-negative fraction. The receptors come from a woman aged 25 to 39 in good health.

This clone was counted at least ten times. The same CDR3 is also encoded by other DNA sequences in this sample. The rearrangement uses TRBV5-1 and TRBJ2-3, with a tentative D call TRBD2 (6 bases). CDR1 is SGHRS and CDR2 is YFSETQ in the germline V gene. Deletions cut 4 bases from V and 2 bases from J, with 11 bases between. The CDR3 loop spans 14 amino acids. In DNA, the CDR3 is TGCGCCAGCAGCCCGGGACTTAACACAGATACGCAGTATTTT. This codes for CASSPGLNTDTQYF.

V usage is TRBV27 and J usage is TRBJ2-1; D might be TRBD1 (6 bases). Per germline, CDR1 MNHEY and CDR2 SMNVEV (reference sequence). V lost 5 bases and J 0 bases, leaving 14 bases between the germline ends. CDR3 length: 16 amino acids. Written as DNA, the CDR3 is TGTGCCAGCAGTACAGACAGGTCCAGCTCCTACAATGAGCAGTTCTTC. It encodes CASSTDRSSSYNEQFF.

The genes are TRBV13 and TRBJ2-7; 11 bases are shared with TRBD2. J gave up 2 bases and V 6 bases, and 6 bases lay outside the gene matches. This CDR3 region has 15 residues. In germline, CDR1 is PRHDT, CDR2 FYEKMQ (reference sequence). CDR3 amino acids: CASRDTSGGPYEQYF. For the CDR3, the DNA is TGTGCCAGCAGGGACACTAGCGGGGGCCCCTACGAGCAGTACTTC.

This clone was seen a few times. The V gene is TRBV30, the J gene TRBJ1-2, with D tentatively TRBD1 (5 bases). CDR3 length equals 12 residues. Germline V lookup: CDR1 GTSNPN, CDR2 SVGIG (reference sequence). Trimming left V 4 bases short and J 4 bases short, with 10 bases between. The CDR3 spells CAWNRDVYGYTF. The CDR3 coding sequence is TGTGCCTGGAATCGGGACGTCTATGGCTACACCTTC.

This clone was observed a handful of times. The chain carries TRBV11-3 and TRBJ2-3, with TRBD1 matching over 11 bases. This CDR3 contains 13 residues. Germline CDR1 is SGHNT and CDR2 is YENEEA. Trimming removed 8 bases from V and 4 bases from J; junction bases left unmatched: 2. CDR3 coding DNA: TGTGCCAGCGGACAGGGGGCATCAGATACGCAGTATTTT. It is translated as CASGQGASDTQYF.

The V and J genes are TRBV6-6 and TRBJ1-5; possible D gene TRBD1, 6 bases. The germline V gene has CDR1 MNHNY and CDR2 SVGAGI (reference sequence). The CDR3 covers 15 residues. The ends were cut back, 0 bases at V and 6 bases at J, with 12 bases in the middle. The CDR3 DNA sequence: TGTGCCAGCAGTTACTCAGCAGGGGAAGGTCAGCCCCAGCATTTT. It codes for CASSYSAGEGQPQHF.

In this sample, this clone turned up once. The J gene is TRBJ2-7, the V gene TRBV28; 7 bases agree with TRBD1. This CDR3 region has 16 residues. J gave up 0 bases and V 2 bases, and 7 bases lay outside the gene matches. In germline, CDR1 is MDHEN, CDR2 SYDVKM. In DNA, the CDR3 is TGTGCCAGCAGTTTAGGTGAGGGGGCAAGCTCCTACGAGCAGTACTTC. This sequence encodes CASSLGEGASSYEQYF.

The CDR3 region is CASSLGGLASFYGEQFF. CDR3 coding DNA: TGTGCCAGCAGCTTGGGAGGACTAGCGAGTTTTTACGGTGAGCAGTTCTTC. The genes are TRBV5-6 and TRBJ2-1, with 9 bases fitting TRBD2. The germline V gene has CDR1 SGHDT and CDR2 YYEEEE. This CDR3 comprises 17 residues. J was trimmed by 9 bases and V by 0 bases; bases with no gene match: 13.

This clone was observed a handful of times. The CDR3 DNA follows: TGTGCCAGCAGTCTCACTACCGGGACAGACTATGGCTACACCTTC. Amino acids: CASSLTTGTDYGYTF. This chain joins TRBV6-1 and TRBJ1-2, with 7 positions matching TRBD1. This CDR3 contains 15 residues. Germline V gene lookup returns CDR1 MNHNS and CDR2 SASEGT. With 5 bases clipped from V and 3 bases from J, the junction kept 9 bases outside the gene matches.

The gene calls are TRBV27 and TRBJ2-1; D gene ambiguous. V lost 3 bases, J lost 4 bases, and 7 bases lay in between. The germline gives CDR1 MNHEY, CDR2 SMNVEV (reference sequence). CDR3 length: 13 residues. CDR3: CASSLIGYNEQFF. Written as DNA, the CDR3 is TGTGCCAGCAGTTTGATAGGGTACAATGAGCAGTTCTTC.

This clone has just one count. The chain uses TRBV25-1 and TRBJ2-7; 7 bases are a match to TRBD1. The germline V gene has CDR1 MGHDK and CDR2 SYGVNS. This CDR3 has 16 residues. Germline trimming cut 2 bases from V and 0 bases from J; bases unmatched to any gene: 7. DNA for the CDR3: TGTGCCAGCAGTGAACCCGGGACAGTGAGCTCCTACGAGCAGTACTTC. It codes for CASSEPGTVSSYEQYF.

This chain connects TRBV10-2 to TRBJ1-1; weak D call: TRBD1 (5 bases). The V end was cut by 10 bases, the J end by 3 bases, with 18 bases between. Germline CDR1 is WSHSY and CDR2 is SAAADI. The CDR3 extends over 14 amino acids. The CDR3, as DNA: TGCGCCACCCCCCGAAGGAAAGGGGACACTGAAGCTTTCTTT. Translated, it gives CATPRRKGDTEAFF.

The chain joins TRBV6-6 to TRBJ2-1; 7 bases match TRBD1. Germline CDR1 MNHNY, CDR2 SVGAGI (reference sequence). The CDR3 sequence is 15 residues long. Trimming took 0 bases from V and 4 from J; bases not matched to a gene: 3. The CDR3 loop reads CASSYSTGIYNEQFF. CDR3 nucleotide sequence: TGTGCCAGCAGTTACTCGACAGGGATATACAATGAGCAGTTCTTC.

The V call is TRBV27, the J call TRBJ2-7; D is possibly TRBD1 or TRBD2 (5 bases each). The CDR3 is made up of 14 amino acids. The V end was cut by 7 bases, the J end by 0 bases, with 13 bases between. The V gene's germline CDR1 is MNHEY and CDR2 SMNVEV (reference sequence). The CDR3, as DNA: TGTGCCAGCAAACCGGGACGGCGCTCCTACGAGCAGTACTTC. Its translation is CASKPGRRSYEQYF.

The chain carries TRBV5-1 and TRBJ2-1; 15 bases agree with TRBD2. V was clipped by 4 bases and J by 2 bases; unmatched bases: 7. Germline V gives CDR1 SGHRS, CDR2 YFSETQ. CDR3 size: 18 residues. As DNA, the CDR3 is TGCGCCAGCAGCCCGGGACTAGCGGGAGGCCCCACCTACAATGAGCAGTTCTTC. Translation gives CASSPGLAGGPTYNEQFF.

For the CDR3, the DNA is TGTGCCAGCAAATGGGACAGCTACACCGGGGAGCTGTTTTTT. It yields the protein CASKWDSYTGELFF. This chain joins TRBV6-4 and TRBJ2-2; 7 positions match TRBD1. Germline V CDR1 and CDR2: MRHNA, SNTAGT. Losses at the gene ends were 7 bases for V and 3 bases for J; bases not matched to a gene: 5. The CDR3 covers 14 residues.

This clone appeared once. The rearrangement joins TRBV4-1 to TRBJ2-3; tentative D call: TRBD1 (5 bases). Per germline, CDR1 MGHRA and CDR2 YSYEKL. V was trimmed by 0 bases and J by 6 bases, leaving 22 bases between them. The CDR3 spans 18 residues. This CDR3 reads CASSQEGPPRTGRDTQYF. DNA of the CDR3: TGCGCCAGCAGCCAAGAGGGGCCCCCCAGGACCGGGCGGGATACGCAGTATTTT.

The V call is TRBV29-1, the J call TRBJ1-1; perhaps TRBD1 as D (5 bases). The V end lost 4 bases, the J end lost 4 bases, and 22 bases lay between the germline ends. CDR1 SQVTM and CDR2 ANQGSEA come from the germline V gene. This CDR3 has 16 amino acids. CDR3 in DNA: TGCAGCGTTGTTGGGCAGGGTAATAAATTTAGCACTGAAGCTTTCTTT. Its protein is CSVVGQGNKFSTEAFF.

V gene TRBV28 combines with J gene TRBJ2-4; TRBD1 might be the D (5 bases). Trimming removed 8 bases from V and 3 bases from J, with 14 bases in between. CDR3 length: 14 amino acids. Germline V gives CDR1 MDHEN, CDR2 SYDVKM. CDR3 sequence (DNA): TGTGCCAGCCAGGGCCTCCCCGGCAAAAACATTCAGTACTTC. It yields the protein CASQGLPGKNIQYF.

The V gene is TRBV6-1, the J gene TRBJ1-4; D not resolved. Germline assignment: CDR1 MNHNS and CDR2 SASEGT. The CDR3 has 16 residues. V lost 0 bases to trimming and J lost 3 bases, with 11 bases between them. In DNA, the CDR3 is TGTGCCAGCAGTGAAGCGGGGTCCTTTTCTAATGAAAAACTGTTTTTT. Protein sequence: CASSEAGSFSNEKLFF.

The chain combines TRBV6-6 with TRBJ2-3; 10 bases fit TRBD1. CDR3 length: 16 amino acids. The junction had 4 bases not matched to a gene; V was cut back by 2 bases and J by 2 bases. Germline V gene sequence: CDR1 MNHNY, CDR2 SVGAGI (reference sequence). The DNA for the CDR3 is TGTGCCAGCAGTTACGGTGGACAGGGGGTCACAGATACGCAGTATTTT. It is translated as CASSYGGQGVTDTQYF.

This chain connects TRBV7-9 to TRBJ2-3; 7 positions match TRBD1. CDR3 length equals 14 residues. V shed 8 bases and J 2 bases; nucleotides not matched to a gene: 7. Germline values: CDR1 SEHNR, CDR2 FQNEAQ (reference sequence). The CDR3 region has the DNA TGTGCCAGCGCTTGGGACAGTTCCACAGATACGCAGTATTTT. Its protein product is CASAWDSSTDTQYF. The whole variable domain, filled in from reference TRBV7-9 and TRBJ2-3, reads DTGVSQNPRHKITKRGQNVTFRCDPISEHNRLYWYRQTLGQGPEFLTYFQNEAQLEKSRLLSDRFSAERPKGSFSTLEIQRTEQGDSAMYLCASAWDSSTDTQYFGPGTRLTVL.

Note on this clone: The sample has other DNA sequences that encode this CDR3 too. V gene TRBV27 combines with J gene TRBJ2-7, with D unclear. Germline CDR1 is MNHEY and CDR2 is SMNVEV (reference sequence). There are 13 residues in the CDR3. Trimming shortened V by 5 bases and J by 2 bases, and 10 bases separated the two germline ends. In DNA, the CDR3 is TGTGCCAGCAGTCCCACCCGGACCTACGAGCAGTACTTC. It codes for CASSPTRTYEQYF.

V and J are TRBV15 and TRBJ2-1; D gene ambiguous. From germline, CDR1 is LNHNV and CDR2 YYDKDF (reference sequence). The CDR3 is made up of 14 amino acids. Between the trimmed V and J ends, which lost 5 bases and 7 bases, there was a span of 15 bases. This CDR3 is CATSVRGSQNEQFF. In DNA, the CDR3 is TGTGCCACCAGCGTACGTGGCAGTCAAAATGAGCAGTTCTTC.

This clone has only one observation. The V and J genes are TRBV2 and TRBJ2-3, with 9 nucleotides matching TRBD2. CDR3 length: 12 amino acids. Germline V CDR1 and CDR2: SNHLY, FYNNEI. Losses at the gene ends were 2 bases for V and 13 bases for J; bases not matched to a gene: 4. Here the CDR3 reads CASSERGLAEYF. CDR3 in DNA: TGTGCCAGCAGTGAAAGGGGACTAGCAGAGTATTTT.